This T cell receptor beta chain was identified in a study of control samples from healthy donors and cancer patients. Measured with immunoSEQ multiplex PCR; TCRdb has only the in-frame clones, and not every one. Among roughly 170,000 clones, around 88% were seen once, and the ten largest hold over 4%. Looked up from germline, CDR1 is LNHNV and CDR2 is YYDKDF (reference sequence). The CDR3 sequence is 13 residues long. Trimming removed 2 bases at V and 2 bases at J, with 6 bases between. Sequenced input: blood. The chain uses TRBV15 and TRBJ2-5; D gene uncertain. The TCR comes from a woman in her 30s in good health. The CDR3: CATSRQKQETQYF. The CDR3 DNA sequence: TGTGCCACCAGCAGACAGAAACAAGAGACCCAGTACTTC.